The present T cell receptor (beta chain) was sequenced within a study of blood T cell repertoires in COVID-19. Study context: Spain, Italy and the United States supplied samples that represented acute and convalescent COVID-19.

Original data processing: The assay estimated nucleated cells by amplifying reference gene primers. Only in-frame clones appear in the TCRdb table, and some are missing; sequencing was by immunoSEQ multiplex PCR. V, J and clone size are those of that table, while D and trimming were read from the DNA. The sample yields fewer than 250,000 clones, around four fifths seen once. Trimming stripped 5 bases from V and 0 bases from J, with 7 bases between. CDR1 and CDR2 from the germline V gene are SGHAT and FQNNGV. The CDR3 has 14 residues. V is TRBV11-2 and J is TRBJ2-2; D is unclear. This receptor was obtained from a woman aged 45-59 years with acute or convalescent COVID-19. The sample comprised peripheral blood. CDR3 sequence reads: CASSHLANTGELFF. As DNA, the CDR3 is TGTGCCAGCAGCCACCTAGCGAACACCGGGGAGCTGTTTTTT.